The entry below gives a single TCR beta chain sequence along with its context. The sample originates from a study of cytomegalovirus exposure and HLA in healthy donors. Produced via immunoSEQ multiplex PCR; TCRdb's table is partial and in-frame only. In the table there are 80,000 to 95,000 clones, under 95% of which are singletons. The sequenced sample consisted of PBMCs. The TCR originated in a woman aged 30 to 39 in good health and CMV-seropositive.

This chain's CDR3 is CASSLSLVDNEQFF. The CDR3 bases are TGTGCCAGCAGTTTATCACTAGTTGACAATGAGCAGTTCTTC. This rearrangement joins TRBV28 to TRBJ2-1; D might be TRBD2 (5 bases). The V gene's germline CDR1 is MDHEN and CDR2 SYDVKM. The V and J ends lost 1 base and 5 bases respectively, with 9 bases between them. The CDR3 extends over 14 amino acids.